The sequence of this TCR beta chain was determined in a study of blood T cell repertoires in COVID-19. For the study at large: Acute and convalescent COVID-19 samples came from the United States, Italy and Spain. In each case, the material was cDNA or gDNA derived from T cells, B-cell-depleted T cells, or PBMCs.

The protocol was immunoSEQ multiplex PCR, while the TCRdb copy is restricted to in-frame clones and leaves out a portion. Here the sample spans almost 200,000 clones, roughly three quarters being singletons. A few counts support this clone. V was clipped by 10 bases and J by 8 bases; unmatched bases: 14. From germline, CDR1 is MDHEN and CDR2 SYDVKM. The CDR3 consists of 14 residues. The chain carries TRBV28 and TRBJ1-2; 9 nucleotides align to TRBD1. What was sequenced was peripheral blood. This TCR was sampled from a woman in her thirties or forties with COVID-19, enrolled during active disease. CDR3 coding DNA: TGTGCCATAGACTCCACAGGGGGCGTCGTCGGCTACACCTTC. Its protein is CAIDSTGGVVGYTF.